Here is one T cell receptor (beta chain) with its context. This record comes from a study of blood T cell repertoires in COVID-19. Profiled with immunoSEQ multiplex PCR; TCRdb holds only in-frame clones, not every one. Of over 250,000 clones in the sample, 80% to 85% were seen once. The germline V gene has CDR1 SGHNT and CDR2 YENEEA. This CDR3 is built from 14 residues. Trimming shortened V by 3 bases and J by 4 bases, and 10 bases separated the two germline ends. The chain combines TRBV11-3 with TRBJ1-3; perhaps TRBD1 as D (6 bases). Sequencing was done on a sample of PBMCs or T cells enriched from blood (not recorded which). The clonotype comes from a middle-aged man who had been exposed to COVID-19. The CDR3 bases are TGTGCCAGCAGCTTTACAGGGTCGGGAAACACCATATATTTT. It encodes CASSFTGSGNTIYF.